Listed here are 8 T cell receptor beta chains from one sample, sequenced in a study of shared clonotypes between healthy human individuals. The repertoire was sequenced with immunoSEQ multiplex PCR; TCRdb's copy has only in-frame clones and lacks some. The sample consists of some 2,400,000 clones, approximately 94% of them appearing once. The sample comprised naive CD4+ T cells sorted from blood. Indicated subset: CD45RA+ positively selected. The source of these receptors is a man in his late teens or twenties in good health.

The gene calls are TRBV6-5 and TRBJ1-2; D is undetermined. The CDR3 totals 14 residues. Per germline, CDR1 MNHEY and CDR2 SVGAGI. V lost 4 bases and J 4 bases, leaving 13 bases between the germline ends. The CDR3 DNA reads TGTGCCAGCAGTTCCCGACGACCGCCCTATGGCTACACCTTC. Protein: CASSSRRPPYGYTF.

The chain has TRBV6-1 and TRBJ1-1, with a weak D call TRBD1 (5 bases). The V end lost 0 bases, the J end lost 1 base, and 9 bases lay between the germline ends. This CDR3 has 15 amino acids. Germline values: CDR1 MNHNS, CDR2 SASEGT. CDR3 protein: CASSEASGRNTEAFF. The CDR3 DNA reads TGTGCCAGCAGTGAAGCCTCAGGGCGGAACACTGAAGCTTTCTTT.

The CDR3 sequence: CAWTKDRVTEAFF. The CDR3 DNA is TGTGCCTGGACCAAAGACAGGGTCACTGAAGCTTTCTTT. The chain joins TRBV30 to TRBJ1-1; TRBD1 agrees at 7 bases. V shed 4 bases and J 4 bases; nucleotides not matched to a gene: 6. In germline, CDR1 is GTSNPN, CDR2 SVGIG (reference sequence). The CDR3 sequence is 13 residues long.

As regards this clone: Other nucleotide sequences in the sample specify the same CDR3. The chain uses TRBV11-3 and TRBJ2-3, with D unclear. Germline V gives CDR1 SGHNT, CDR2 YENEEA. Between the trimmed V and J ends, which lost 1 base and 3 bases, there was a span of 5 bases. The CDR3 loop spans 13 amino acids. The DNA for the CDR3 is TGTGCCAGCAGCTTAGGCGGTACAGATACGCAGTATTTT. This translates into CASSLGGTDTQYF.

The DNA of the CDR3 is TGTGCCAGCAGCAACCCAGGGATAGTTGAGCAGTTCTTC. It encodes CASSNPGIVEQFF. The chain has TRBV7-2 and TRBJ2-1, with D perhaps matching TRBD1 (5 bases). The CDR3 length is 13 residues. V gave up 5 bases and J gave up 9 bases, with 14 bases separating them. Germline CDR1 and CDR2: SGHTA and FQGNSA.

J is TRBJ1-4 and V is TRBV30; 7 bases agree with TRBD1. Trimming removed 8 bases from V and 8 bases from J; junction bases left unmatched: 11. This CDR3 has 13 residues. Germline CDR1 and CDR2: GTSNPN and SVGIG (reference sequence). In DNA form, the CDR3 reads TGTGCCCGGACGAGGGGGCTCCAAGAAAAACTGTTTTTT. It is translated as CARTRGLQEKLFF.

CDR3 sequence (DNA): TGTGCCAGCAGCCCGGTGGGACCGCAACCCTCTGGGGCCAACGTCCTGACTTTC. Protein product: CASSPVGPQPSGANVLTF. The gene calls are TRBV5-6 and TRBJ2-6; perhaps D is TRBD1 or TRBD2 (5 bases each). The V and J ends lost 4 bases and 0 bases respectively, with 17 bases between them. Germline V CDR1 and CDR2: SGHDT, YYEEEE. This CDR3 is 18 amino acids long. Looking up the rest from reference TRBV5-6 and TRBJ2-6 gives the full variable domain: DAGVTQSPTHLIKTRGQQVTLRCSPKSGHDTVSWYQQALGQGPQFIFQYYEEEERQRGNFPDRFSGHQFPNYSSELNVNALLLGDSALYLCASSPVGPQPSGANVLTFGAGSRLTVL.

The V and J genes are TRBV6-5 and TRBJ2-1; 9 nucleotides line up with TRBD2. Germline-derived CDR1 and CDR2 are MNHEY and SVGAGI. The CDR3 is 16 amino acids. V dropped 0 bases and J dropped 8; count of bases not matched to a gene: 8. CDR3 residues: CASSYSDSGSVYEQFF. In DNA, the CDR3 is TGTGCCAGCAGTTACTCGGATAGCGGGAGTGTATATGAGCAGTTCTTC.